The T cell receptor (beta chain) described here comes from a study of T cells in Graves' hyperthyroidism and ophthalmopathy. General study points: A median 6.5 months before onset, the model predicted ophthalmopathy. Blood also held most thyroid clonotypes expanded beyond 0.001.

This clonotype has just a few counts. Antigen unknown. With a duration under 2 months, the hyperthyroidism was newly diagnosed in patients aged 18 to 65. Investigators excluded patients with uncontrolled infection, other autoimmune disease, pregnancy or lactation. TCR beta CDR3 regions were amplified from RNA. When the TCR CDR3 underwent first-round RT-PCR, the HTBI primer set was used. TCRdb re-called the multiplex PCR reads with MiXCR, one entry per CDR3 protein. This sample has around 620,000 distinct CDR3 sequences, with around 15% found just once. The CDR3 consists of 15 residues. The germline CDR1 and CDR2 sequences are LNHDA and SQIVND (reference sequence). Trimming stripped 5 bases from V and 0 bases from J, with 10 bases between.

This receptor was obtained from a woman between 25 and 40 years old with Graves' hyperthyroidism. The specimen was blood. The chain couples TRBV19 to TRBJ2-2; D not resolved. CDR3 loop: CASSPSIANTGELFF. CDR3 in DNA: TGTGCCAGTAGTCCTTCTATCGCGAACACCGGGGAGCTGTTTTTT.